This T cell receptor (beta chain) was observed in a study of blood T cell repertoires in COVID-19 (TCRdb year 2020). Study-wide context: The collaborator samples originated in the United States, Italy and Spain and spanned the acute and convalescent phases of COVID-19. The prospective study material was composed of cDNA or gDNA derived from T cells, B-cell-depleted T cells, or PBMCs. Subjects who had been exposed to COVID-19, were actively infected with it, or had recovered from it provided the deeply sampled blood TCRbeta repertoires that made up the dataset. The repertoires were released in a freely available public database intended as a resource for research on the immune response to SARS-CoV-2. Samples came from the ongoing ImmuneRACE study (first 160 participants) plus 1,254 subjects from 6 global collaborators. Sample metadata almost always included a de-identified subject ID, COVID-19 status, age in years and sex. HLA class I and class II types, where available, came from metadata supplied by the sample provider rather than from assay-based typing.

Collaborating institutions collected whole blood in K2EDTA tubes following their own protocols. For TCRbeta analysis, collaborator samples were shipped as frozen whole blood, as isolated PBMCs, or as DNA extracted from either sample type. The paper as a whole reports these results and caveats: Clinical and demographic metadata were provided uncurated, with the amount varying by source and participant.

Notes on this clone: Its antigen remains unidentified. Qualities for individual bases were not recorded, and no much larger clone is one base off. Other nucleotide sequences in the sample specify the same CDR3.

TCRbeta CDR3 regions were amplified from genomic DNA by means of the immunoSEQ Assay, a bias-controlled multiplex PCR. The authors processed their data as follows. The number of nucleated cells in each sample was estimated by amplification of reference gene primers within the assay. To quantify the absolute abundance of each unique TCRbeta CDR3 rearrangement, sequence reads were collapsed and filtered. Productive Simpson clonality was computed per sample as the square root of Simpson's diversity index over productive rearrangements. In TCRdb, the immuneACCESS table is reduced to in-frame sequences with V and J assigned. These tables do not hold every clone; where another copy was compared, an unresolved V gene accounts for under half, and the others remain unexplained. The D gene and trimming were derived from the DNA, and the V and J assignments and clone size from that table. A total of approximately 50,000 clones appear in this sample, more than 90% of them only once. The top ten constitute 5.5% to 6.5% of the sample.

Sequencing was done on a sample of peripheral blood. This TCR was recovered from a man between 45 and 60 years old with active COVID-19.

The bases read TGTGCCAGCAGTAGGGACAGCCAAGAGACCCAGTACTTC. Its amino acids are CASSRDSQETQYF. The chain joins TRBV2 to TRBJ2-5, with 7 central nucleotides matching TRBD1. Counted from cysteine to phenylalanine, this CDR3 has 13 amino acids. The CDR3 DNA has 39 bases and is translated from base 1. V ends up 5 bases short and J 1 base short, with an unmatched junction base count of 1. CDR1 and CDR2 (SNHLY, FYNNEI) derive from the germline V gene.